Each of the 26 T cell receptor beta chains below was sequenced from the same sample in a study of blood T cells in healthy people across ages. Using a J-beta primer mix together with a sample-barcoded 5' primer, a second PCR was run for about 6 to 11 cycles. TCRdb called the 5' RACE reads again in MiXCR, with one record for every CDR3 protein. The table includes about 640,000 distinct CDR3 sequences, about 30% detected once. What was sequenced was blood. These receptors originate from a woman older than 75 in good health.

With respect to this clonotype: A junction boundary mismatches the germline segment, possibly from a read error. The chain carries TRBV4-3 and TRBJ1-1, with 8 bases matching TRBD1. This CDR3 has 14 residues. From germline, CDR1 is LGHNA and CDR2 YSLEER. CDR3 DNA sequence: TGCGCCGGCAGCCGAACGACAGGGGAGCCTCCAGCTTTCTTT. This gives the protein CAGSRTTGEPPAFF.

This chain uses TRBV6-1 with TRBJ1-1; D remains unclear. Germline V gives CDR1 MNHNS, CDR2 SASEGT. The germline V and J ends were trimmed by 3 bases and 0 bases, with 5 bases remaining between them. The length of the CDR3 is 13 residues. CDR3 DNA sequence: TGTGCCAGCAGTGACGGATTGAACACTGAAGCTTTCTTT. Protein sequence: CASSDGLNTEAFF.

This clonotype has at least ten counts. V gene TRBV28 combines with J gene TRBJ2-7, with TRBD2 matching over 7 bases. Germline CDR1 MDHEN, CDR2 SYDVKM. There are 13 residues in the CDR3. V dropped 8 bases and J dropped 3; count of bases not matched to a gene: 7. In DNA form, the CDR3 reads TGTGCCAGCGTCCGCGGGGGAAGCTACGAGCAGTACTTC. This translates into CASVRGGSYEQYF. Based on the CDR3 plus reference TRBV28 and TRBJ2-7, the full variable domain is DVKVTQSSRYLVKRTGEKVFLECVQDMDHENMFWYRQDPGLGLRLIYFSYDVKMKEKGDIPEGYSVSREKKERFSLILESASTNQTSMYLCASVRGGSYEQYFGPGTRLTVT.

At least ten counts were recorded for this clonotype. The chain is built from TRBV5-1 and TRBJ1-1; 9 bases match TRBD1. CDR1 SGHRS and CDR2 YFSETQ come from the germline V gene. The CDR3 has 15 residues. Unmatched junction bases numbered 11, after V lost 4 bases and J lost 7 bases. CDR3 protein: CASSLDRGAPFEAFF. CDR3 coding DNA: TGCGCCAGCAGCCTCGACAGGGGGGCCCCTTTTGAAGCTTTCTTT.

The V and J genes are TRBV29-1 and TRBJ2-4; D is perhaps TRBD1 (7 bases). With the DNA end fitting TRBJ2-7 better, the J assignment may be wrong. Germline loops: CDR1 SQVTM, CDR2 ANQGSEA. There are 12 residues in the CDR3. For the CDR3, the DNA is TGCAGCGTGAAACAGGGGAGGAACGAGCAGTACTTC. Translating it yields CSVKQGRNEQYF.

This clonotype was detected many times. The gene calls are TRBV6-2 or TRBV6-3 and TRBJ2-1; the D call may be TRBD1 or TRBD2 (5 bases each). Germline CDR1 reads MNHEY; CDR2 reads SVGEGT. The length of the CDR3 is 12 residues. The ends were cut back, 7 bases at V and 10 bases at J, with 14 bases in the middle. CDR3 amino acids: CASTGPPGEQFF. Here the CDR3 DNA reads TGTGCCAGCACAGGGCCCCCGGGAGAGCAGTTCTTC.

Points on this clonotype: Being one base from a much bigger clone, this may be a read error. The chain's CDR3 is CSARDTKRGGRDNEQYF. In nucleotides, the CDR3 is TGCAGTGCTAGAGATACCAAGCGGGGGGGCCGAGACAATGAGCAGTACTTC. The V gene is TRBV20-1, the J gene TRBJ2-5, with 10 bases fitting TRBD2. CDR1 and CDR2 (germline): DFQATT, SNEGSKA (reference sequence). The CDR3 totals 17 residues. With V trimmed by 0 bases and J by 11 bases, 18 bases remained unmatched.

The chain combines TRBV3-1 with TRBJ2-5, with D tentatively TRBD2 (5 bases). Germline CDR1 is LGHDT and CDR2 is YNNKEL (reference sequence). V dropped 0 bases and J dropped 10 bases, with 12 bases sitting between them. There are 13 residues in the CDR3. CDR3 in amino acids: CASSQDFGVGQYF. DNA of the CDR3: TGTGCCAGCAGCCAAGATTTCGGGGTTGGCCAGTACTTC.

This chain uses TRBV7-2 with TRBJ1-5; D not resolved. Germline CDR1 reads SGHTA; CDR2 reads FQGNSA. Trimming left V 5 bases short and J 7 bases short, with 30 bases between. The CDR3 length is 19 residues. The CDR3 protein is CASSDLGVSPGIRRQPQHF. The CDR3 nucleotides read TGTGCCAGCAGCGACTTAGGAGTTTCGCCGGGAATAAGGAGACAGCCCCAGCATTTT.

This clonotype was seen many times. This sequence joins TRBV5-1 and TRBJ1-6; 10 nucleotides agree with TRBD1. The V gene end was trimmed by 0 bases and the J gene end by 6 bases; junction bases not matched to a gene: 3. The CDR3 has 16 residues. Germline V gives CDR1 SGHRS, CDR2 YFSETQ. CDR3 nucleotides: TGCGCCAGCAGCTTGGATGGGACAGGGGTTAATTCACCCCTCCACTTT. Translating it yields CASSLDGTGVNSPLHF. Full variable domain (outside the CDR3, taken from reference TRBV5-1 and TRBJ1-6): KAGVTQTPRYLIKTRGQQVTLSCSPISGHRSVSWYQQTPGQGLQFLFEYFSETQRNKGNFPGRFSGRQFSNSRSEMNVSTLELGDSALYLCASSLDGTGVNSPLHFGNGTRLTVT.

The V and J genes are TRBV6-4 and TRBJ2-2, with TRBD2 identical over 8 bases. The CDR3 has 13 residues. J lost 6 bases, V lost 4 bases, and 1 base had no gene match. Germline CDR1 reads MRHNA; CDR2 reads SNTAGT. CDR3 sequence (DNA): TGTGCCAGCAGTGTCGGGAGGGCCGGGGAGCTGTTTTTT. This codes for CASSVGRAGELFF.

The chain recombines TRBV7-2 with TRBJ2-2, with D perhaps matching TRBD2 (6 bases). The CDR3 runs to 13 residues. Germline V CDR1 and CDR2: SGHTA, FQGNSA. The V and J ends lost 9 bases and 8 bases respectively, with 16 bases between them. Written as DNA, the CDR3 is TGTGCCAGTACCCTGGCGGGGCGGGGGGAGCTGTTTTTT. This encodes CASTLAGRGELFF.

This clonotype was seen repeatedly, ten times or more. CDR3 in DNA: TGCAGTGCAAGCGGGGGGCTAAGCTCCTACAATGAGCAGTTCTTC. Residues: CSASGGLSSYNEQFF. This chain connects TRBV20-1 to TRBJ2-1, with TRBD2 identical over 9 bases. J gave up 0 bases and V 6 bases, and 6 bases lay outside the gene matches. Per germline, CDR1 DFQATT and CDR2 SNEGSKA (reference sequence). This CDR3 spans 15 amino acids.

In its sample, this clonotype was seen many times. The chain is built from TRBV7-6 and TRBJ2-5, with D maybe TRBD1 (6 bases). The V end was cut by 8 bases, the J end by 6 bases, with 22 bases between. The CDR3 contains 15 residues. Germline V gives CDR1 SGHVS, CDR2 FNYEAQ. The CDR3 loop is CASAGPGQVVQTQYF. For the CDR3, the DNA is TGTGCCAGCGCCGGACCGGGACAAGTAGTTCAGACCCAGTACTTC.

This clonotype has ten or more counts. The CDR3 nucleotides read TGTGCCAGCAGCTTGAGCGGATACTCCTACGAGCAGTACTTC. Translation gives CASSLSGYSYEQYF. The rearrangement joins TRBV5-6 to TRBJ2-7; weak D call: TRBD2 (5 bases). Trimming stripped 1 base from V and 0 bases from J, with 8 bases between. This CDR3 has 14 amino acids. Germline loops: CDR1 SGHDT, CDR2 YYEEEE. The whole variable domain, filled in from reference TRBV5-6 and TRBJ2-7, reads DAGVTQSPTHLIKTRGQQVTLRCSPKSGHDTVSWYQQALGQGPQFIFQYYEEEERQRGNFPDRFSGHQFPNYSSELNVNALLLGDSALYLCASSLSGYSYEQYFGPGTRLTVT.

Ten or more counts support this clonotype. The gene calls are TRBV7-2 and TRBJ2-3, with D uncertain. This CDR3 region has 13 residues. Germline V gene data show CDR1 as SGHTA and CDR2 as FQGNSA. The ends were cut back, 1 base at V and 6 bases at J, with 8 bases in the middle. In DNA, the CDR3 is TGTGCCAGCAGCTTAGACATCCCGGATACGCAGTATTTT. Protein sequence: CASSLDIPDTQYF. Drawing the rest from reference TRBV7-2 and TRBJ2-3, the complete variable domain is GAGVSQSPSNKVTEKGKDVELRCDPISGHTALYWYRQSLGQGLEFLIYFQGNSAPDKSGLPSDRFSAERTGGSVSTLTIQRTQQEDSAVYLCASSLDIPDTQYFGPGTRLTVL.

The V gene is TRBV30, the J gene TRBJ2-1; the D gene is possibly TRBD1 (6 bases). Deletions cut 5 bases from V and 1 base from J, with 15 bases between. This CDR3 spans 15 amino acids. The germline V gene encodes CDR1 GTSNPN and CDR2 SVGIG (reference sequence). CDR3 coding DNA: TGTGCCTGGCTAGATACAGGGTTTTCCTACAATGAGCAGTTCTTC. Encoded protein: CAWLDTGFSYNEQFF.

This clonotype was found many times. The CDR3 reads CSASELAAGGGNEQYF. CDR3 nucleotides: TGCAGTGCTAGTGAACTTGCGGCAGGGGGCGGCAACGAGCAGTACTTC. The chain recombines TRBV20-1 with TRBJ2-7; TRBD1 matches 8 bases. This CDR3 spans 16 amino acids. V was clipped by 3 bases and J by 5 bases; unmatched bases: 15. Germline V gives CDR1 DFQATT, CDR2 SNEGSKA (reference sequence).

This clonotype has a count of ten or more. The rearrangement uses TRBV6-5 and TRBJ2-5; D unclear. The germline CDR1 and CDR2 sequences are MNHEY and SVGAGI. The CDR3 is made up of 14 amino acids. With 0 bases removed from V and 3 bases from J, the gap between germline ends came to 8 bases. The CDR3 nucleotides are TGTGCCAGCAGTTACTCAGATCCCAAAGAGACCCAGTACTTC. It codes for CASSYSDPKETQYF.

This clonotype was seen more than once but under ten times. The chain recombines TRBV15 with TRBJ2-3, with 9 bases identical to TRBD2. The length of the CDR3 is 18 residues. With 1 base clipped from V and 4 bases from J, the junction kept 12 bases outside the gene matches. Per the germline V gene, CDR1 is LNHNV and CDR2 is YYDKDF (reference sequence). CDR3 sequence: CATSRGDRGRGGPDTQYF. The CDR3, as DNA: TGTGCCACCAGCAGAGGGGACCGGGGGCGGGGGGGACCAGATACGCAGTATTTT.

This clonotype was seen repeatedly, ten times or more. The chain combines TRBV27 with TRBJ1-5; D possibly corresponds to TRBD1 (6 bases). Germline V CDR1 and CDR2: MNHEY, SMNVEV (reference sequence). Trimming stripped 8 bases from V and 4 bases from J, with 18 bases between. The CDR3 runs to 15 residues. In DNA form, the CDR3 reads TGTGCCAGCGGCGCGGCGACAGGCTGGAATCAGCCCCAGCATTTT. Protein product: CASGAATGWNQPQHF.

This clonotype was seen repeatedly, ten times or more. The V gene is TRBV11-2, the J gene TRBJ2-1; D unresolved. From germline, CDR1 is SGHAT and CDR2 FQNNGV. With 0 bases removed from V and 10 bases from J, the gap between germline ends came to 7 bases. The CDR3 spans 12 residues. The CDR3 DNA is TGTGCCAGCAGCTTAGATCGGATCGAGCAGTTCTTC. As protein: CASSLDRIEQFF.

The CDR3 loop reads CSARWGTGSSEQYF. The CDR3 DNA is TGCAGTGCTAGATGGGGGACAGGGTCAAGCGAGCAGTACTTC. The chain links TRBV20-1 to TRBJ2-7; 9 bases map to TRBD1. With V trimmed by 2 bases and J by 6 bases, 8 bases remained unmatched. CDR1 DFQATT and CDR2 SNEGSKA come from the germline V gene (reference sequence). There are 14 residues in the CDR3.

This clonotype has a handful of counts. The chain recombines TRBV7-8 with TRBJ1-5; unclear D gene. Germline lookup yields CDR1 SGHVS and CDR2 FQNEAQ. CDR3 length: 15 amino acids. V was cut by 1 base and J by 0 bases, with 7 bases left in between. The CDR3 protein is CASSLEAYSNQPQHF. DNA for the CDR3: TGTGCCAGCAGCTTAGAGGCATATAGCAATCAGCCCCAGCATTTT. Based on the CDR3 plus reference TRBV7-8 and TRBJ1-5, the full variable domain is GAGVSQSPRYKVAKRGQDVALRCDPISGHVSLFWYQQALGQGPEFLTYFQNEAQLDKSGLPSDRFFAERPEGSVSTLKIQRTQQEDSAVYLCASSLEAYSNQPQHFGDGTRLSIL.

This clonotype was detected many times. The V call is TRBV7-3, the J call TRBJ2-3; D tentatively fits TRBD1 or TRBD2 (7 bases each). Germline lookup yields CDR1 SGHTA and CDR2 FQGTGA. The CDR3 is 17 amino acids. Trimming removed 0 bases from V and 0 bases from J, with 13 bases in between. CDR3 sequence reads: CASSLTGGGVSTDTQYF. For the CDR3, the DNA is TGTGCCAGCAGCTTAACGGGAGGGGGCGTAAGCACAGATACGCAGTATTTT.

Of note for this clonotype: This clone may be a read error of a much larger clone one base away. The CDR3 loop reads CSASVAGGALSSYNEQFF. DNA of the CDR3: TGCAGTGCCTCCGTAGCGGGGGGCGCTTTAAGCTCCTACAATGAGCAGTTCTTC. The genes are TRBV20-1 and TRBJ2-1, with TRBD2 matching over 10 bases. V lost 6 bases to trimming and J lost 0 bases; unmatched junction nucleotides: 14. This CDR3 region has 18 residues. Germline values: CDR1 DFQATT, CDR2 SNEGSKA (reference sequence).